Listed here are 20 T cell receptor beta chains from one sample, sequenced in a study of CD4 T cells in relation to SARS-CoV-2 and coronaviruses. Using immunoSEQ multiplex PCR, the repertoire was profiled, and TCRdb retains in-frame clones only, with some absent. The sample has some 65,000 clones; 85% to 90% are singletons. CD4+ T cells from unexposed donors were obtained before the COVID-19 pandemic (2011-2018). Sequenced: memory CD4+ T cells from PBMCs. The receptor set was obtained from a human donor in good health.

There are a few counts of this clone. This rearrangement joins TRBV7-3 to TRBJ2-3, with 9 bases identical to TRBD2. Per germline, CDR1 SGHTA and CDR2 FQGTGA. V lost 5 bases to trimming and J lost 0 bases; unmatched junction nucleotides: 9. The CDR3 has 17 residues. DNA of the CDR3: TGTGCCAGCAGCACGACTAGCGGAGTAACTAGCACAGATACGCAGTATTTT. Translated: CASSTTSGVTSTDTQYF.

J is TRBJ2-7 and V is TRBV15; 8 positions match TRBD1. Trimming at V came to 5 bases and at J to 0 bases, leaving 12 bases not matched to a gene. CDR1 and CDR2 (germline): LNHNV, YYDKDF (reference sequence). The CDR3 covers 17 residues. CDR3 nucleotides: TGTGCCACCAGCGATGAGTTTACCGGGACAGGCTCCTACGAGCAGTACTTC. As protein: CATSDEFTGTGSYEQYF.

The CDR3 DNA follows: TGCGCCAGCAGCTTGTTCCGAGACAGGGGAGAGACCCAGTACTTC. Its translation: CASSLFRDRGETQYF. This chain uses TRBV5-1 with TRBJ2-5, with 8 nucleotides matching TRBD1. V lost 1 base to trimming and J lost 4 bases; unmatched junction nucleotides: 6. CDR1 SGHRS and CDR2 YFSETQ come from the germline V gene. CDR3 size: 15 residues.

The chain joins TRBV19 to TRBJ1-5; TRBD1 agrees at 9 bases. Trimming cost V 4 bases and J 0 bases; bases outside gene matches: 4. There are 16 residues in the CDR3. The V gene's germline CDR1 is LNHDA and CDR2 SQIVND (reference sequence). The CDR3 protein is CASSTGTGNSNQPQHF. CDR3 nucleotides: TGTGCCAGTAGTACGGGGACAGGGAATAGCAATCAGCCCCAGCATTTT. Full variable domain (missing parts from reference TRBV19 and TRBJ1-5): DGGITQSPKYLFRKEGQNVTLSCEQNLNHDAMYWYRQDPGQGLRLIYYSQIVNDFQKGDIAEGYSVSREKKESFPLTVTSAQKNPTAFYLCASSTGTGNSNQPQHFGDGTRLSIL.

CDR3 sequence reads: CASSENPRHVGGNQPQHF. The CDR3 bases are TGCGCCAGCAGTGAAAATCCCCGACACGTCGGAGGCAATCAGCCCCAGCATTTT. The genes are TRBV10-2 and TRBJ1-5; D is ambiguous. Germline V gives CDR1 WSHSY, CDR2 SAAADI. V lost 3 bases and J 2 bases, leaving 20 bases between the germline ends. The CDR3 totals 18 residues.

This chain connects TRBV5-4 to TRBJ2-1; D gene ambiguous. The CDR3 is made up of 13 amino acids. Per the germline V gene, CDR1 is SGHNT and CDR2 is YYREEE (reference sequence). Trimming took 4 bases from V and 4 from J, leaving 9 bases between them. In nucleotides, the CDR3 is TGTGCCAGCAGCCTGGACCAGTACAATGAGCAGTTCTTC. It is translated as CASSLDQYNEQFF.

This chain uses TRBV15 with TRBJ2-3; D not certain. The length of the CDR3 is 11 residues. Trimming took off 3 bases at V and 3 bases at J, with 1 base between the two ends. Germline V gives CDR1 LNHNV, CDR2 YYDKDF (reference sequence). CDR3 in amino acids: CATSRTDTQYF. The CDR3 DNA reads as TGTGCCACCAGCAGGACAGATACGCAGTATTTT.

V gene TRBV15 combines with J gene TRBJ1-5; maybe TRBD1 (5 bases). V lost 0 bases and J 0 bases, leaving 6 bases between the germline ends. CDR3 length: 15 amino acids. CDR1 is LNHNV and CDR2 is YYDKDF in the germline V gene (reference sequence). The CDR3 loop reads CATSRDRDSNQPQHF. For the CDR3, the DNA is TGTGCCACCAGCAGAGACAGGGATAGCAATCAGCCCCAGCATTTT.

The CDR3 DNA reads as TGTGCCAGCAGCCCCGGACAGGGGGCCTATGGCTACACCTTC. It specifies CASSPGQGAYGYTF. The rearrangement joins TRBV7-8 to TRBJ1-2; 11 nucleotides line up with TRBD1. The junction had 3 bases not matched to a gene; V was cut back by 5 bases and J by 4 bases. Germline CDR1 and CDR2: SGHVS and FQNEAQ. CDR3 length: 14 residues.

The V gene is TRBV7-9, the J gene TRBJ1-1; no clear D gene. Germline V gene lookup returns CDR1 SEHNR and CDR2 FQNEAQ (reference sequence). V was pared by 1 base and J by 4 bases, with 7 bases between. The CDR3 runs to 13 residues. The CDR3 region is CASSLERGTEAFF. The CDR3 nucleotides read TGTGCCAGCAGCTTAGAACGGGGCACTGAAGCTTTCTTT. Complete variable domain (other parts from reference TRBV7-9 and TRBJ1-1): DTGVSQNPRHKITKRGQNVTFRCDPISEHNRLYWYRQTLGQGPEFLTYFQNEAQLEKSRLLSDRFSAERPKGSFSTLEIQRTEQGDSAMYLCASSLERGTEAFFGQGTRLTVV.

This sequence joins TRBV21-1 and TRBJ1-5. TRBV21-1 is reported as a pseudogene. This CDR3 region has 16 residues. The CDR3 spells CASSKVSWDLNQPQHF. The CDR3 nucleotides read TGTGCCAGCAGCAAAGTATCATGGGACCTCAATCAGCCCCAGCATTTT.

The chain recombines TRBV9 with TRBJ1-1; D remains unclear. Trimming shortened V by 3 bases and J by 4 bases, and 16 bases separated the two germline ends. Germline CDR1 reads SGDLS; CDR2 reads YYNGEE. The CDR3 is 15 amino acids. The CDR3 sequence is CASSDSTVSGTEAFF. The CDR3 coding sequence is TGTGCCAGCAGCGACTCGACGGTCAGCGGCACTGAAGCTTTCTTT.

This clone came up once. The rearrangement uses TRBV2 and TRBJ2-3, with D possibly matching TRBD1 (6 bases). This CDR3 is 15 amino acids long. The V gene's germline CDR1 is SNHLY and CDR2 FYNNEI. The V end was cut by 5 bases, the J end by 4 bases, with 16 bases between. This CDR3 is CASSSRGSLSDTQYF. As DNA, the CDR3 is TGTGCCAGCAGTTCCAGGGGAAGTTTGTCAGATACGCAGTATTTT.

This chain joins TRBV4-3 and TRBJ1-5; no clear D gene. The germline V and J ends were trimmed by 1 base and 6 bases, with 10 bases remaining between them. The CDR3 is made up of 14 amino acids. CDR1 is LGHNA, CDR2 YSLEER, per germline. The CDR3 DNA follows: TGCGCCAGCAGCCAAGGGGCGGCCGGTCAGCCCCAGCATTTT. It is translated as CASSQGAAGQPQHF.

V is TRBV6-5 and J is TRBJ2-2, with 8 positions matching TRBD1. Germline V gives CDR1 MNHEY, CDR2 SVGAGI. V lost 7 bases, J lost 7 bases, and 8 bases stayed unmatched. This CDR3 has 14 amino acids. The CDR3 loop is CASIETGVGGELFF. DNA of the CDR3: TGTGCCAGCATCGAGACAGGGGTGGGCGGGGAGCTGTTTTTT.

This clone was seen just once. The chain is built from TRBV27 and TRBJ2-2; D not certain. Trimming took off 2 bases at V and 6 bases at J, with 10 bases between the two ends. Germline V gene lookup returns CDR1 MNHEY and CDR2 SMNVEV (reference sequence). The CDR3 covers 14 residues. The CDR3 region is CASSLAPTAGELFF. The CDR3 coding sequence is TGTGCCAGCAGTTTAGCCCCCACGGCCGGGGAGCTGTTTTTT.

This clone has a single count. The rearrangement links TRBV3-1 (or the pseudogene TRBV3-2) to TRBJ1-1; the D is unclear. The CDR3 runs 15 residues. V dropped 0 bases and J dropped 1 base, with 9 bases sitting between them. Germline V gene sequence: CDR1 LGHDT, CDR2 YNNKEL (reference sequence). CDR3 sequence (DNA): TGTGCCAGCAGCCAAGAGGATGCAGCGAACACTGAAGCTTTCTTT. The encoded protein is CASSQEDAANTEAFF.

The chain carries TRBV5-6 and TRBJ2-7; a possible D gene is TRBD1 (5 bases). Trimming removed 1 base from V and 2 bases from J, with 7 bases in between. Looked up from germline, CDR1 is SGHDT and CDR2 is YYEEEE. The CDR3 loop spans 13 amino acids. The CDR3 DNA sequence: TGTGCCAGCAGCTTGCTCAGGGCCTACGAGCAGTACTTC. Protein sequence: CASSLLRAYEQYF.

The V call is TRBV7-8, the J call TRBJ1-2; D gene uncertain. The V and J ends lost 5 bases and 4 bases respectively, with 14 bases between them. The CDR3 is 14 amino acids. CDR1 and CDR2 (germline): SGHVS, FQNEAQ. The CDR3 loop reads CASSPGRFVYGYTF. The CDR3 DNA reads TGTGCCAGCAGCCCTGGACGGTTTGTCTATGGCTACACCTTC.

The CDR3 is CASSGTRTAGVEQFF. CDR3 DNA sequence: TGTGCCAGCAGCGGAACTCGCACGGCGGGAGTTGAGCAGTTCTTC. V is TRBV7-3 and J is TRBJ2-1, with TRBD2 matching 7 bases. CDR3 length equals 15 residues. Germline V gives CDR1 SGHTA, CDR2 FQGTGA. With 5 bases clipped from V and 9 bases from J, the junction kept 13 bases outside the gene matches.